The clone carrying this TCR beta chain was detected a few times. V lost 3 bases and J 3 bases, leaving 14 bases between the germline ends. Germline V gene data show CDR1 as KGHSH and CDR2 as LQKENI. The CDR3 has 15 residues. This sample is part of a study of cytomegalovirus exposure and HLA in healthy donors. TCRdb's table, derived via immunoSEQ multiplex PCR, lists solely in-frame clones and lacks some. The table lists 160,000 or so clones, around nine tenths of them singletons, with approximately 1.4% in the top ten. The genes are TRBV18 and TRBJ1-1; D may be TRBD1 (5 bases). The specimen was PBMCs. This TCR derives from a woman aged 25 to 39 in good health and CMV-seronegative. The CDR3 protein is CASSPLQVTDTEAFF. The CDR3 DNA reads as TGTGCCAGCTCACCCTTACAGGTCACGGACACTGAAGCTTTCTTT.